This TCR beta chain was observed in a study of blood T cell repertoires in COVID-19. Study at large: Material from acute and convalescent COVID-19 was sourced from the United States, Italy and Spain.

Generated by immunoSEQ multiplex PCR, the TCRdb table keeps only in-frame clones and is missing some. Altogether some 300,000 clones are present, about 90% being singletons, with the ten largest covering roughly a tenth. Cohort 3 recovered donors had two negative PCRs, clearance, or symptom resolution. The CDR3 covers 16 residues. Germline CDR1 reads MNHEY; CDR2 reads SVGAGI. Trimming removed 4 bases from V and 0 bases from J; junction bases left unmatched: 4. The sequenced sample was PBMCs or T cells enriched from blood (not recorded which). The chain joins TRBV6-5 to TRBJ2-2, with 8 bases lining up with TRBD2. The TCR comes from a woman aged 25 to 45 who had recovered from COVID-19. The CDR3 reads CASSFSGGSNTGELFF. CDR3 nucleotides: TGTGCCAGCAGTTTTTCGGGAGGGTCGAACACCGGGGAGCTGTTTTTT.